A single sample gave rise to the 15 T cell receptor beta chains below, sequenced in a study of blood T cell repertoires in COVID-19. Profiled with immunoSEQ multiplex PCR; TCRdb holds only in-frame clones, not every one. Of some 150,000 clones in the sample, 70% to 90% were seen once. Sequenced input: peripheral blood. These receptors were obtained from a woman aged 80 or older with acute or convalescent COVID-19.

This sequence joins TRBV30 and TRBJ1-1, with 9 bases aligning to TRBD1. Per the germline V gene, CDR1 is GTSNPN and CDR2 is SVGIG (reference sequence). J was trimmed by 3 bases and V by 4 bases; bases with no gene match: 3. The CDR3 loop spans 13 amino acids. CDR3 amino acids: CAWNWDRDTEAFF. The CDR3 coding sequence is TGTGCCTGGAACTGGGACAGGGACACTGAAGCTTTCTTT.

This sequence joins TRBV5-6 and TRBJ2-7, with D maybe TRBD2 (6 bases). V gave up 1 base and J gave up 11 bases, with 13 bases separating them. CDR1 is SGHDT and CDR2 is YYEEEE in the germline V gene. The CDR3 is 12 residues long. CDR3 nucleotides: TGTGCCAGCAGCTTGCCGACGGGGAGGAAGTACTTC. Translated, it gives CASSLPTGRKYF.

This chain joins TRBV18 and TRBJ2-2; no definite D call. CDR3 length: 17 residues. Deletions cut 3 bases from V and 5 bases from J, with 19 bases between. Per the germline V gene, CDR1 is KGHSH and CDR2 is LQKENI. The CDR3 sequence: CASSPAPRPQRTGELFF. The CDR3 bases are TGTGCCAGCTCACCCGCACCGCGGCCCCAGAGGACCGGGGAGCTGTTTTTT.

V is TRBV27 and J is TRBJ1-6; unclear D gene. Germline values: CDR1 MNHEY, CDR2 SMNVEV (reference sequence). V gave up 2 bases and J gave up 9 bases, with 14 bases separating them. This CDR3 region has 15 residues. CDR3 coding DNA: TGTGCCAGCAGTTTACGTGGAGGCCGGGCTTCACCCCTCCACTTT. The encoded protein is CASSLRGGRASPLHF.

This chain links TRBV3-1 (or the pseudogene TRBV3-2) with TRBJ2-2; D not certain. Germline lookup yields CDR1 LGHDT and CDR2 YNNKEL (reference sequence). The CDR3 has 13 residues. The V and J ends lost 8 bases and 4 bases respectively, with 11 bases between them. This chain's CDR3 is CASRPSSTGELFF. The CDR3 region has the DNA TGTGCCAGCCGACCCTCTAGCACCGGGGAGCTGTTTTTT.

This clone was observed a single time. The J gene is TRBJ2-5, the V gene TRBV5-6; 10 bases map to TRBD2. This CDR3 is 16 amino acids long. With V trimmed by 0 bases and J by 4 bases, 6 bases remained unmatched. Germline-derived CDR1 and CDR2 are SGHDT and YYEEEE. The CDR3 sequence: CASSLGLAGTGETQYF. In nucleotides, the CDR3 is TGTGCCAGCAGCTTGGGACTAGCGGGCACAGGAGAGACCCAGTACTTC.

The J gene is TRBJ1-2, the V gene TRBV7-2; D unclear. V was trimmed by 5 bases and J by 4 bases, leaving 14 bases between them. The CDR3 runs 14 residues. The germline CDR1 and CDR2 sequences are SGHTA and FQGNSA. CDR3: CASSQIGGPYGYTF. In DNA, the CDR3 is TGTGCCAGCAGCCAAATTGGAGGACCCTATGGCTACACCTTC.

This clone was counted a few times. The chain has TRBV19 and TRBJ1-5, with TRBD1 identical over 10 bases. CDR3 length: 16 residues. Germline V gene sequence: CDR1 LNHDA, CDR2 SQIVND (reference sequence). The J segment lost 6 bases and the V segment lost 3 bases, leaving 8 bases of the junction unmatched. CDR3 sequence (DNA): TGTGCCAGTAGTATCACAGGGACAGGGGTGTCTCAGCCCCAGCATTTT. Protein product: CASSITGTGVSQPQHF.

This sequence joins TRBV6-5 and TRBJ1-1; D not resolved. Germline lookup yields CDR1 MNHEY and CDR2 SVGAGI. The CDR3 sequence is 14 residues long. Trimming cost V 7 bases and J 11 bases, with 23 bases left between them. This CDR3 reads CASTLGGDSLSAFF. DNA of the CDR3: TGTGCCAGCACCCTAGGTGGAGACTCCCTATCGGCTTTCTTT.

This clone was picked up one time. This rearrangement joins TRBV5-1 to TRBJ1-1; D is perhaps TRBD1 (6 bases). Germline lookup yields CDR1 SGHRS and CDR2 YFSETQ. The V gene lost 4 bases and the J gene lost 5 bases, with 15 bases spanning the gap. This CDR3 is 14 amino acids long. Here the CDR3 reads CASSLTGKGTEAFF. CDR3 DNA sequence: TGCGCCAGCAGCCTTACAGGGAAGGGGACTGAAGCTTTCTTT.

This chain joins TRBV11-3 and TRBJ2-7, with 7 bases lining up with TRBD2. The V and J ends lost 5 bases and 8 bases, in that order; junction bases with no gene match: 9. CDR3 length: 13 amino acids. The germline V gene encodes CDR1 SGHNT and CDR2 YENEEA. CDR3 nucleotides: TGTGCCAGCAGCGGGGGAGGGACTGGCAAGCAGTACTTC. Amino acids: CASSGGGTGKQYF.

In this sample, this clone turned up once. The rearrangement uses TRBV19 and TRBJ1-5; D remains ambiguous. V was pared by 6 bases and J by 0 bases, with 18 bases between. The length of the CDR3 is 17 residues. CDR1 LNHDA and CDR2 SQIVND come from the germline V gene (reference sequence). The CDR3 DNA reads as TGTGCCAGTAGAAAGGACGCGGGAGCTTATAGCAATCAGCCCCAGCATTTT. Its translation is CASRKDAGAYSNQPQHF.

The chain carries TRBV6-5 and TRBJ2-7, with D tentatively TRBD1 (6 bases). Germline V gene lookup returns CDR1 MNHEY and CDR2 SVGAGI. CDR3 length: 13 residues. Between the trimmed V and J ends, which lost 6 bases and 2 bases, there was a span of 11 bases. The CDR3 bases are TGTGCCAGCAGCTGGGACATCCCCTACGAGCAGTACTTC. It encodes CASSWDIPYEQYF.

The J gene is TRBJ2-1, the V gene TRBV30; tentatively, D is TRBD1 (6 bases). Germline CDR1 and CDR2: GTSNPN and SVGIG (reference sequence). Trimming removed 5 bases from V and 4 bases from J, with 18 bases in between. This CDR3 spans 15 amino acids. CDR3 DNA sequence: TGTGCCTGGGGGGTTGGGGGCTCGGGATACAATGAGCAGTTCTTC. Protein: CAWGVGGSGYNEQFF.

The V call is TRBV7-2, the J call TRBJ2-5, with 7 bases lining up with TRBD1. This CDR3 spans 15 amino acids. The V and J ends lost 1 base and 4 bases, in that order; junction bases with no gene match: 6. The germline gives CDR1 SGHTA, CDR2 FQGNSA. CDR3 sequence reads: CASSLEGADTETQYF. The CDR3 nucleotides are TGTGCCAGCAGCTTAGAGGGGGCAGACACAGAGACCCAGTACTTC.